The 29 T cell receptor beta chains listed next were all sequenced from one sample in a study of blood T cell repertoires in COVID-19. TCRdb's table, derived via immunoSEQ multiplex PCR, lists solely in-frame clones and lacks some. The sample consists of 250,000 to 350,000 clones, about nine tenths of them appearing once. The material sequenced was peripheral blood. The receptors come from a woman in her 30s with COVID-19, enrolled during active disease.

The chain employs TRBV7-9 and TRBJ2-5; D may be TRBD2 (6 bases). The V end was cut by 8 bases, the J end by 2 bases, with 12 bases between. The CDR3 is 13 amino acids. Germline V lookup: CDR1 SEHNR, CDR2 FQNEAQ (reference sequence). Written as DNA, the CDR3 is TGTGCCAGCGTACGGGGGAGACAAGAGACCCAGTACTTC. As protein: CASVRGRQETQYF.

The CDR3 region is CASSYSGPGVFRQPQHF. Written as DNA, the CDR3 is TGTGCCAGCAGTTACTCGGGGCCAGGGGTTTTTCGTCAGCCCCAGCATTTT. The chain employs TRBV6-2 or TRBV6-3 and TRBJ1-5, with D possibly being TRBD1 (6 bases). The V end lost 0 bases, the J end lost 6 bases, and 18 bases lay between the germline ends. CDR1 and CDR2 (germline): MNHEY, SVGEGT. The CDR3 has 17 amino acids.

CDR3 sequence (DNA): TGTGCCAGCTCACCACCCAGGGGGGCCACTGAAGCTTTCTTT. Amino acid sequence: CASSPPRGATEAFF. The V and J genes are TRBV18 and TRBJ1-1, with TRBD1 matching 7 bases. Germline values: CDR1 KGHSH, CDR2 LQKENI. This CDR3 is built from 14 residues. V shed 0 bases, J shed 4 bases, and the junction held 2 bases outside the gene matches.

This chain joins TRBV5-1 and TRBJ2-5; 9 bases map to TRBD1. V gave up 4 bases and J gave up 9 bases; unmatched junction bases: 10. Germline V lookup: CDR1 SGHRS, CDR2 YFSETQ. CDR3 size: 14 residues. CDR3 in amino acids: CASSGGQGQDPQYF. Written as DNA, the CDR3 is TGCGCCAGCAGCGGGGGACAGGGACAAGATCCCCAGTACTTC.

This clone was counted a single time. V is TRBV30 and J is TRBJ2-7; 10 bases are a match to TRBD2. The CDR3 runs 13 residues. J was trimmed by 6 bases and V by 3 bases; bases with no gene match: 5. Germline assignment: CDR1 GTSNPN and CDR2 SVGIG (reference sequence). The CDR3 protein is CAWSLAGGSEQYF. The DNA of the CDR3 is TGTGCCTGGAGCTTAGCGGGAGGCTCCGAGCAGTACTTC.

The chain is built from TRBV11-2 and TRBJ1-1, with D unclear. V was trimmed by 5 bases and J by 1 base, leaving 11 bases between them. This CDR3 contains 14 residues. CDR1 and CDR2 from the germline V gene are SGHAT and FQNNGV. CDR3 sequence reads: CASSPGWRNTEAFF. In DNA, the CDR3 is TGTGCCAGCAGCCCTGGCTGGAGGAACACTGAAGCTTTCTTT.

This chain uses TRBV25-1 with TRBJ2-5; 11 bases are a match to TRBD1. Per the germline V gene, CDR1 is MGHDK and CDR2 is SYGVNS. This CDR3 contains 15 residues. With 3 bases clipped from V and 3 bases from J, the junction kept 3 bases outside the gene matches. CDR3 sequence: CASSDGQGAEETQYF. The CDR3 DNA reads as TGTGCCAGCAGTGATGGACAGGGGGCGGAAGAGACCCAGTACTTC.

This clone was picked up a small number of times. The genes are TRBV5-6 and TRBJ1-3; D is unresolved. V was trimmed by 4 bases and J by 8 bases, leaving 16 bases between them. This CDR3 region has 14 residues. Per the germline V gene, CDR1 is SGHDT and CDR2 is YYEEEE. The CDR3 loop is CASSRQLRSDTIYF. As DNA, the CDR3 is TGTGCCAGCAGCCGTCAGTTACGTTCCGACACCATATATTTT.

A note on this clone: In the same sample, other DNA sequences code for this CDR3. The genes are TRBV13 and TRBJ2-5; TRBD2 is a possible D gene (7 bases). The CDR3 loop spans 14 amino acids. Germline loops: CDR1 PRHDT, CDR2 FYEKMQ (reference sequence). Trimming shortened V by 3 bases and J by 5 bases, and 13 bases separated the two germline ends. The CDR3 nucleotides read TGTGCCAGCAGCTTGGGGGGGGCCGGGGAGACCCAGTACTTC. It is translated as CASSLGGAGETQYF.

The chain has TRBV18 and TRBJ2-7; D not certain. V lost 5 bases, J lost 7 bases, and 12 bases lay in between. Germline V lookup: CDR1 KGHSH, CDR2 LQKENI. This CDR3 has 12 residues. The DNA of the CDR3 is TGTGCCAGCTCATCCGACAACGGTGAGCAGTACTTC. Its translation: CASSSDNGEQYF.

The chain couples TRBV4-3 to TRBJ2-5, with 8 bases matching TRBD2. With V trimmed by 0 bases and J by 6 bases, 12 bases remained unmatched. This CDR3 spans 17 amino acids. Germline values: CDR1 LGHNA, CDR2 YSLEER. The CDR3 protein is CASSQEVAGFGQQTQYF. CDR3 bases: TGCGCCAGCAGCCAAGAAGTAGCGGGATTCGGCCAGCAGACCCAGTACTTC.

The table lists this clone with a few counts. The rearrangement uses TRBV24-1 and TRBJ2-3; D remains unclear. This CDR3 spans 12 amino acids. Germline V lookup: CDR1 KGHDR, CDR2 SFDVKD. The V end lost 4 bases, the J end lost 4 bases, and 5 bases lay between the germline ends. The CDR3 spells CATSDRPDTQYF. The CDR3 DNA reads as TGTGCCACCAGTGACAGGCCAGATACGCAGTATTTT.

Notes on this clone: The same CDR3 can be traced to other DNA sequences in this sample. The J gene is TRBJ1-1, the V gene TRBV5-1; the D is unclear. This CDR3 comprises 14 residues. Germline CDR1 is SGHRS and CDR2 is YFSETQ. Trimming left V 1 base short and J 0 bases short, with 7 bases between. The CDR3 DNA sequence: TGCGCCAGCAGCTTGAACAGCATGAACACTGAAGCTTTCTTT. Translated: CASSLNSMNTEAFF.

CDR3 sequence: CASSTFRDINTGELFF. CDR3 nucleotide sequence: TGTGCCAGTAGTACATTCCGGGACATTAACACCGGGGAGCTGTTTTTT. The chain recombines TRBV19 with TRBJ2-2; D may be TRBD1 (6 bases). Germline V gene data show CDR1 as LNHDA and CDR2 as SQIVND (reference sequence). V shed 4 bases and J shed 2 bases, with 14 bases lying between them. This CDR3 has 16 residues.

The chain carries TRBV5-1 and TRBJ2-1; no clear D. CDR3 length equals 13 residues. The V end was cut by 5 bases, the J end by 0 bases, with 6 bases between. Germline V CDR1 and CDR2: SGHRS, YFSETQ. CDR3 amino acids: CASRRNSYNEQFF. CDR3 DNA: TGCGCCAGCAGGCGGAACTCCTACAATGAGCAGTTCTTC.

V usage is TRBV28 and J usage is TRBJ2-1; 11 nucleotides agree with TRBD2. The CDR3 loop spans 16 amino acids. The germline gives CDR1 MDHEN, CDR2 SYDVKM. V was clipped by 1 base and J by 5 bases; unmatched bases: 4. For the CDR3, the DNA is TGTGCCAGCAGTTTATTGCTAGCGGGAGGAAACAATGAGCAGTTCTTC. This encodes CASSLLLAGGNNEQFF.

The V and J genes are TRBV5-1 and TRBJ2-7, with TRBD1 as a possible D gene (6 bases). CDR3 length: 14 amino acids. The ends were cut back, 2 bases at V and 2 bases at J, with 11 bases in the middle. Germline assignment: CDR1 SGHRS and CDR2 YFSETQ. The CDR3 nucleotides read TGCGCCAGCAGCTTTCTGGGACATACCTACGAGCAGTACTTC. Translating it yields CASSFLGHTYEQYF.

This rearrangement joins TRBV5-4 to TRBJ2-2; D possibly corresponds to TRBD1 (6 bases). V shed 4 bases and J shed 1 base, with 11 bases lying between them. Germline V gene data show CDR1 as SGHNT and CDR2 as YYREEE (reference sequence). The CDR3 covers 15 residues. CDR3 bases: TGTGCCAGCAGCGCAGGGGCCAGGAACACCGGGGAGCTGTTTTTT. It codes for CASSAGARNTGELFF. The complete variable domain, with remaining parts taken from reference TRBV5-4 and TRBJ2-2, reads ETGVTQSPTHLIKTRGQQVTLRCSSQSGHNTVSWYQQALGQGPQFIFQYYREEENGRGNFPPRFSGLQFPNYSSELNVNALELDDSALYLCASSAGARNTGELFFGEGSRLTVL.

V is TRBV7-3 and J is TRBJ2-2; 7 bases agree with TRBD1. The V gene end was trimmed by 5 bases and the J gene end by 5 bases; junction bases not matched to a gene: 5. The germline V gene encodes CDR1 SGHTA and CDR2 FQGTGA. The CDR3 loop spans 14 amino acids. This CDR3 is CASSMDRRTGELFF. In DNA form, the CDR3 reads TGTGCCAGCAGCATGGACAGGCGAACCGGGGAGCTGTTTTTT.

The chain is built from TRBV30 and TRBJ1-2; TRBD1 matches at 7 bases. The V gene end was trimmed by 5 bases and the J gene end by 0 bases; junction bases not matched to a gene: 3. This CDR3 is 13 amino acids long. Germline V CDR1 and CDR2: GTSNPN, SVGIG (reference sequence). The CDR3 here is CAWGDRTNYGYTF. The CDR3, as DNA: TGTGCCTGGGGGGACAGAACTAACTATGGCTACACCTTC.

V is TRBV10-1 and J is TRBJ2-2; D is ambiguous. Germline V gene lookup returns CDR1 WNHNN and CDR2 SYGVQD (reference sequence). V gave up 5 bases and J gave up 7 bases, with 8 bases separating them. The CDR3 spans 12 residues. CDR3 sequence: CASSIQLGELFF. The CDR3 bases are TGCGCCAGCAGTATCCAACTCGGGGAGCTGTTTTTT.

The chain links TRBV4-2 to TRBJ1-2; D remains unclear. Germline lookup yields CDR1 LGHNA and CDR2 YNFKEQ. This CDR3 has 14 residues. Trimming pared 0 bases from V and 4 bases from J, leaving 9 bases between. This chain's CDR3 is CASSQDRTSYGYTF. The CDR3 bases are TGTGCCAGCAGCCAAGATCGGACTTCCTATGGCTACACCTTC.

The chain uses TRBV5-6 and TRBJ2-7, with TRBD2 as a possible D gene (7 bases). The V gene's germline CDR1 is SGHDT and CDR2 YYEEEE. V dropped 0 bases and J dropped 5 bases, with 9 bases sitting between them. The CDR3 contains 13 residues. CDR3 sequence (DNA): TGTGCCAGCAGCTTGGCGGGGGGCCACGAGCAGTACTTC. It yields the protein CASSLAGGHEQYF.

J is TRBJ2-3 and V is TRBV6-2 or TRBV6-3; the match to TRBD1 covers 8 bases. Germline-derived CDR1 and CDR2 are MNHEY and SVGEGT. V shed 4 bases and J 6 bases; nucleotides not matched to a gene: 9. The CDR3 is made up of 15 amino acids. CDR3 protein: CASSSSGGPRDTQYF. The CDR3 region has the DNA TGTGCCAGCAGTTCTTCAGGGGGCCCAAGGGATACGCAGTATTTT.

The chain carries TRBV23-1 and TRBJ1-6, with D hard to call. TRBV23-1 belongs to the ORF category, with a function that is uncertain. V was trimmed by 1 base and J by 16 bases, leaving 17 bases between them. This CDR3 region has 14 residues. CDR3 coding DNA: TGCGCCAGCAGTCAATGTGGGTGGCGGTCGGGTCTCCACTTT. It translates to CASSQCGWRSGLHF.

The gene calls are TRBV30 and TRBJ1-1, with D unresolved. This CDR3 has 12 amino acids. V lost 1 base, J lost 5 bases, and 8 bases lay in between. Germline loops: CDR1 GTSNPN, CDR2 SVGIG (reference sequence). The CDR3 nucleotides read TGTGCCTGGAGTGAGAGGGTTACTGAAGCTTTCTTT. It specifies CAWSERVTEAFF. Full variable domain (missing parts from reference TRBV30 and TRBJ1-1): SQTIHQWPATLVQPVGSPLSLECTVEGTSNPNLYWYRQAAGRGLQLLFYSVGIGQISSEVPQNLSASRPQDRQFILSSKKLLLSDSGFYLCAWSERVTEAFFGQGTRLTVV.

The chain uses TRBV5-1 and TRBJ1-2, with no clear D. The CDR3 covers 15 residues. With 4 bases removed from V and 0 bases from J, the gap between germline ends came to 13 bases. Germline loops: CDR1 SGHRS, CDR2 YFSETQ. The CDR3 protein is CASSPRTDSNYGYTF. DNA for the CDR3: TGCGCCAGCAGCCCTAGGACGGACTCTAACTATGGCTACACCTTC.

The chain links TRBV28 to TRBJ2-5; 10 bases agree with TRBD1. Germline V CDR1 and CDR2: MDHEN, SYDVKM. The CDR3 totals 15 residues. The ends lost 6 bases at V and 2 bases at J; junction bases unmatched: 6. The DNA of the CDR3 is TGTGCCAGCAGGGACAGGGGGAGGGGTCAAGAGACCCAGTACTTC. This gives the protein CASRDRGRGQETQYF.

The rearrangement uses TRBV5-1 and TRBJ2-1, with 8 bases fitting TRBD2. V trimming: 4 bases; J trimming: 12 bases; junction bases outside the gene matches: 18. Looked up from germline, CDR1 is SGHRS and CDR2 is YFSETQ. The CDR3 has 16 residues. In nucleotides, the CDR3 is TGCGCCAGCAGCCCGACACTAGCGGCTGCTTCGTCCGGGCAGTTCTTC. It translates to CASSPTLAAASSGQFF. The variable domain in full, with the rest retrieved from reference TRBV5-1 and TRBJ2-1, is KAGVTQTPRYLIKTRGQQVTLSCSPISGHRSVSWYQQTPGQGLQFLFEYFSETQRNKGNFPGRFSGRQFSNSRSEMNVSTLELGDSALYLCASSPTLAAASSGQFFGPGTRLTVL.